Following are 4 T cell receptor beta chains from one sample sequenced in a study of naive and memory T cell subsets. No cognate antigen is known for these TCRs. An equimolar mix of two oligonucleotides served as the beta constant-region primer for TRBC1 and TRBC2. Four rounds of PCR amplified the ligated cDNA using nested alpha and beta constant-region primers plus SP2. TCRdb reanalysed the UMI-ligation and nested PCR reads using MiXCR and keeps one entry per CDR3 protein. Altogether roughly 150,000 distinct CDR3 sequences are present, 20% to 25% being singletons, with the ten largest covering over 0.09%. Overall study results and limits: Naive repertoires, especially CD8, held a few larger clonotypes, possibly memory cells re-expressing CD45RA.

The sample consisted of naive CD4+ T cells from blood. The receptors were gathered from a human donor in good health.

This chain links TRBV10-3 with TRBJ2-7, with 9 positions matching TRBD1. The V gene's germline CDR1 is ENHRY and CDR2 SYGVKD. V lost 7 bases, J lost 7 bases, and 14 bases stayed unmatched. The CDR3 extends over 15 amino acids. This CDR3 reads CAITSSGQGNGEQYF. The CDR3 coding sequence is TGTGCCATCACCTCCTCCGGACAGGGGAACGGAGAGCAGTACTTC.

The gene calls are TRBV7-2 and TRBJ2-6; unclear D gene. V lost 1 base and J 0 bases, leaving 7 bases between the germline ends. The CDR3 is 16 residues long. The germline gives CDR1 SGHTA, CDR2 FQGNSA. The CDR3 nucleotides read TGTGCCAGCAGCTTAGGCTCGGGCTCTGGGGCCAACGTCCTGACTTTC. Residues: CASSLGSGSGANVLTF.

This clonotype was counted between two and nine times. The gene calls are TRBV20-1 and TRBJ2-6; D unresolved. The V gene's germline CDR1 is DFQATT and CDR2 SNEGSKA (reference sequence). V was trimmed by 6 bases and J by 0 bases, leaving 9 bases between them. This CDR3 has 14 residues. Here the CDR3 DNA reads TGCAGTGCCGTTGTTCACTCTGGGGCCAACGTCCTGACTTTC. It yields the protein CSAVVHSGANVLTF.

In this sample, this clonotype turned up a few times. The V call is TRBV9, the J call TRBJ2-1; TRBD2 matches at 13 bases. This CDR3 has 15 residues. V shed 4 bases, J shed 4 bases, and the junction held 2 bases outside the gene matches. From germline, CDR1 is SGDLS and CDR2 YYNGEE. CDR3 sequence: CASSTSGGGYNEQFF. CDR3 DNA sequence: TGTGCCAGCAGCACTAGCGGGGGGGGTTACAATGAGCAGTTCTTC.